By sample share, the clone carrying this T cell receptor beta chain is large (0.1 to 1%). TCRdb fed the RT-PCR reads into MiXCR, producing one record per CDR3 protein. Of 2,000 to 2,500 distinct CDR3 sequences in the sample, 7.4% were seen once. Germline V gives CDR1 DFQATT, CDR2 SNEGSKA (reference sequence). Trimming removed 6 bases from V and 0 bases from J, with 15 bases in between. The CDR3 loop spans 15 amino acids. The entry originates in a study of immune reconstitution after stem cell transplant in scleroderma. This sequence was found in a male donor with systemic sclerosis. The specimen was obtained before or after autologous hematopoietic stem cell transplantation (not recorded which). V usage is TRBV20-1 and J usage is TRBJ1-5; the D is unclear. The CDR3 region is CSATSAIDSNQPQHF. In nucleotides, the CDR3 is TGCAGTGCGACTTCCGCCATAGATAGCAATCAGCCCCAGCATTTT.